These 24 T cell receptor beta chains were all obtained from the same sample, sequenced in a study of cytomegalovirus exposure and HLA in healthy donors. It was with 60 Vbeta and 13 Jbeta primers that the PCR ran. Produced via immunoSEQ multiplex PCR; TCRdb's table is partial and in-frame only. The sample holds around 200,000 clones; roughly 72% are singletons and the top ten take around 2%. Sequenced sample: PBMCs. The receptor set was obtained from a woman in her thirties in good health and CMV-seropositive.

Of note for this clone: The same CDR3 arises from other DNA sequences in this sample as well. This chain connects TRBV7-7 to TRBJ2-5, with 8 bases fitting TRBD1. Germline V gives CDR1 SSHAT, CDR2 FNYEAQ (reference sequence). The trim removed 5 bases at V and 5 bases at J, leaving 4 bases unmatched. The CDR3 is made up of 13 amino acids. The CDR3 DNA is TGTGCCAGCAGCGGACAGGGTGGGGAGACCCAGTACTTC. Translating it yields CASSGQGGETQYF. The full variable domain, completed using reference TRBV7-7 and TRBJ2-5, is GAGVSQSPRYKVTKRGQDVTLRCDPISSHATLYWYQQALGQGPEFLTYFNYEAQPDKSGLPSDRFSAERPEGSISTLTIQRTEQRDSAMYRCASSGQGGETQYFGPGTRLLVL.

This chain uses TRBV10-3 with TRBJ1-1; 9 bases are shared with TRBD1. Trimming removed 10 bases from V and 0 bases from J; junction bases left unmatched: 6. Germline CDR1 is ENHRY and CDR2 is SYGVKD. The CDR3 contains 14 residues. The CDR3 sequence: CATSGTGMNTEAFF. CDR3 nucleotide sequence: TGTGCCACCTCCGGGACAGGGATGAACACTGAAGCTTTCTTT.

The rearrangement joins TRBV5-1 to TRBJ1-1; D may be TRBD1 (5 bases). The V gene lost 0 bases and the J gene lost 2 bases, with 8 bases spanning the gap. Germline lookup yields CDR1 SGHRS and CDR2 YFSETQ. The CDR3 is 14 amino acids. The CDR3 DNA follows: TGCGCCAGCAGCTTGGCGGGGACTAACACTGAAGCTTTCTTT. Amino acids: CASSLAGTNTEAFF.

In this sample, this clone turned up a few times. The genes are TRBV29-1 and TRBJ2-3; TRBD1 agrees at 7 bases. The CDR3 contains 14 residues. The germline V gene has CDR1 SQVTM and CDR2 ANQGSEA. V lost 3 bases, J lost 1 base, and 4 bases stayed unmatched. CDR3 loop: CSVDVTGRTDTQYF. For the CDR3, the DNA is TGCAGCGTTGACGTGACAGGGCGCACAGATACGCAGTATTTT.

For the CDR3, the DNA is TGTGCCAGCACGCCTAGACAGGGAGGGACCCAGTACTTC. Protein: CASTPRQGGTQYF. The chain carries TRBV27 and TRBJ2-5; TRBD1 might be the D (7 bases). Germline V gene data show CDR1 as MNHEY and CDR2 as SMNVEV (reference sequence). The CDR3 is made up of 13 amino acids. V was trimmed by 7 bases and J by 7 bases, leaving 16 bases between them.

J is TRBJ1-1 and V is TRBV9; a weak D match, TRBD1 (5 bases). This CDR3 spans 15 amino acids. In germline, CDR1 is SGDLS, CDR2 YYNGEE. The V gene lost 3 bases and the J gene lost 10 bases, with 22 bases spanning the gap. The CDR3 DNA reads as TGTGCCAGCAGCGACGACGGGGGGGTTTATAGTGTAGCTTTCTTT. Translating gives CASSDDGGVYSVAFF.

V usage is TRBV7-9 and J usage is TRBJ2-6; D may be TRBD1 (6 bases). This CDR3 has 15 amino acids. CDR1 is SEHNR and CDR2 is FQNEAQ in the germline V gene (reference sequence). Deletions cut 5 bases from V and 4 bases from J, with 12 bases between. The CDR3 DNA sequence: TGTGCCAGCAGCGGAACAGGGTCCGGGGCCAACGTCCTGACTTTC. This encodes CASSGTGSGANVLTF.

The chain joins TRBV5-5 to TRBJ2-1, with 12 nucleotides matching TRBD2. CDR1 and CDR2 (germline): SGHKS, YYEKEE (reference sequence). CDR3 length: 17 residues. Trimming at V came to 3 bases and at J to 5 bases, leaving 9 bases not matched to a gene. The CDR3 spells CASSSLGLAGYHNEQFF. Written as DNA, the CDR3 is TGTGCCAGCAGCTCCCTAGGACTAGCGGGATATCACAATGAGCAGTTCTTC.

The sample holds a few counts of this clone. The gene calls are TRBV30 and TRBJ2-2; 7 bases agree with TRBD2. J gave up 0 bases and V 2 bases, and 3 bases lay outside the gene matches. The germline V gene has CDR1 GTSNPN and CDR2 SVGIG (reference sequence). The CDR3 extends over 15 amino acids. For the CDR3, the DNA is TGTGCCTGGAGTCGTAGCGGGCCGAACACCGGGGAGCTGTTTTTT. It translates to CAWSRSGPNTGELFF.

The chain links TRBV2 to TRBJ1-5; tentative D call: TRBD1 (5 bases). Trimming removed 1 base at V and 1 base at J, with 8 bases between. The CDR3 runs to 15 residues. Germline-derived CDR1 and CDR2 are SNHLY and FYNNEI. The CDR3 protein is CASSEGSGSNQPQHF. CDR3 DNA sequence: TGTGCCAGCAGTGAAGGTTCAGGGAGCAATCAGCCCCAGCATTTT.

This clone was counted between two and nine times. This chain connects TRBV4-3 to TRBJ2-4; unclear D gene. Per the germline V gene, CDR1 is LGHNA and CDR2 is YSLEER. V was shortened by 0 bases and J by 1 base, with 10 bases between the two germline ends. The CDR3 runs 16 residues. The CDR3 bases are TGCGCCAGCAGCCAAGATTCATCCGCGGCCAAAAACATTCAGTACTTC. Its translation is CASSQDSSAAKNIQYF.

V is TRBV7-2 and J is TRBJ2-1; D is possibly TRBD1 (5 bases). The CDR3 runs to 15 residues. The V gene lost 2 bases and the J gene lost 9 bases, with 17 bases spanning the gap. Per germline, CDR1 SGHTA and CDR2 FQGNSA. The chain's CDR3 is CASSLSPGYTGEQFF. CDR3 coding DNA: TGTGCCAGCAGCTTATCACCAGGGTATACGGGTGAGCAGTTCTTC.

This clone appeared a single time. The J gene is TRBJ1-2, the V gene TRBV7-9, with D possibly being TRBD1 (6 bases). Germline V CDR1 and CDR2: SEHNR, FQNEAQ (reference sequence). CDR3 size: 12 residues. V gave up 10 bases and J gave up 5 bases, with 14 bases separating them. The chain's CDR3 is CAIRPRGYGYTF. The CDR3 DNA follows: TGTGCCATCCGGCCGAGGGGGTATGGCTACACCTTC.

This chain joins TRBV6-5 and TRBJ1-2; D remains ambiguous. V was clipped by 5 bases and J by 3 bases, with 10 bases between them. The V gene's germline CDR1 is MNHEY and CDR2 SVGAGI. The CDR3 length is 13 residues. The CDR3 DNA is TGTGCCAGCAGTCGCACCCGGGACTATGGCTACACCTTC. It translates to CASSRTRDYGYTF.

The chain recombines TRBV15 with TRBJ2-1; D possibly corresponds to TRBD2 (5 bases). From germline, CDR1 is LNHNV and CDR2 YYDKDF (reference sequence). The CDR3 runs to 15 residues. Trimming left V 0 bases short and J 4 bases short, with 10 bases between. The CDR3 protein is CATSREFGEYNEQFF. As DNA, the CDR3 is TGTGCCACCAGCAGAGAATTCGGGGAATACAATGAGCAGTTCTTC.

The chain is built from TRBV5-1 and TRBJ2-1; TRBD2 is a possible D gene (6 bases). The V end lost 3 bases, the J end lost 3 bases, and 13 bases lay between the germline ends. Germline V lookup: CDR1 SGHRS, CDR2 YFSETQ. The CDR3 runs 15 residues. DNA of the CDR3: TGCGCCAGCAGCTATGAGGGAGGCGACTACAATGAGCAGTTCTTC. The encoded protein is CASSYEGGDYNEQFF.

This chain joins TRBV28 and TRBJ1-5, with D uncertain. Germline V gene lookup returns CDR1 MDHEN and CDR2 SYDVKM. The V end was cut by 6 bases, the J end by 7 bases, with 10 bases between. CDR3 length: 12 residues. The CDR3 bases are TGTGCCAGCAGCCCCTTAATCCAGCCCCAGCATTTT. Translating it yields CASSPLIQPQHF.

This chain uses TRBV6-5 with TRBJ1-1; the D is unclear. CDR1 MNHEY and CDR2 SVGAGI come from the germline V gene. The CDR3 length is 11 residues. V lost 5 bases and J lost 8, with 9 bases in between. This CDR3 is CASSQREEAFF. The CDR3 region has the DNA TGTGCCAGCAGTCAACGGGAAGAAGCTTTCTTT.

This chain uses TRBV13 with TRBJ2-1; maybe TRBD1 (6 bases). This CDR3 region has 17 residues. Germline values: CDR1 PRHDT, CDR2 FYEKMQ (reference sequence). With 5 bases removed from V and 0 bases from J, the gap between germline ends came to 17 bases. The CDR3 DNA sequence: TGTGCCAGCAGCGCCCCAAGGACAGACAGCTCCTACAATGAGCAGTTCTTC. It is translated as CASSAPRTDSSYNEQFF.

The chain carries TRBV4-3 and TRBJ2-5; TRBD2 matches at 13 bases. This CDR3 comprises 16 residues. V lost 1 base, J lost 4 bases, and 3 bases stayed unmatched. Germline values: CDR1 LGHNA, CDR2 YSLEER. CDR3: CASSQGLAGGTETQYF. CDR3 coding DNA: TGCGCCAGCAGCCAAGGACTAGCGGGGGGTACAGAGACCCAGTACTTC.

The genes are TRBV28 and TRBJ1-2; D perhaps matches TRBD1 (6 bases). This CDR3 has 13 residues. V gave up 10 bases and J gave up 3 bases, with 15 bases separating them. CDR1 and CDR2 (germline): MDHEN, SYDVKM. The DNA for the CDR3 is TGTGCCATCATGGAGACAGGCGACTATGGCTACACCTTC. Its protein product is CAIMETGDYGYTF.

The V and J genes are TRBV6-6 and TRBJ1-3; D is perhaps TRBD1 (6 bases). CDR3 length: 15 residues. V lost 8 bases to trimming and J lost 4 bases, with 18 bases between them. CDR1 is MNHNY and CDR2 is SVGAGI in the germline V gene (reference sequence). CDR3 nucleotide sequence: TGTGCCAGCCTTGGACAGTCCGCGGCGGGAAACACCATATATTTT. It codes for CASLGQSAAGNTIYF.

The chain links TRBV29-1 to TRBJ1-1, with D unresolved. Per germline, CDR1 SQVTM and CDR2 ANQGSEA. CDR3 size: 12 residues. Trimming left V 6 bases short and J 3 bases short, with 11 bases between. The CDR3 bases are TGCAGCGTCCGACCTAGTCACACTGAAGCTTTCTTT. It yields the protein CSVRPSHTEAFF.

In this sample, this clone turned up a few times. The chain carries TRBV4-1 and TRBJ1-4, with D perhaps matching TRBD1 (6 bases). Trimming stripped 0 bases from V and 5 bases from J, with 16 bases between. The CDR3 covers 17 residues. CDR1 and CDR2 from the germline V gene are MGHRA and YSYEKL. In DNA form, the CDR3 reads TGCGCCAGCAGCCAAGAGGGCACAGGGCTTACAAATGAAAAACTGTTTTTT. It encodes CASSQEGTGLTNEKLFF.